This T cell receptor beta chain was documented in a study of early T cells in non-severe SARS-CoV-2 infection. Study-wide context: Chains from this unsorted whole-blood bulk RNA could not be paired.

Details on this clonotype: This could be a read error, since a much larger clone is one nucleotide away.

TCRdb re-called the 5' RACE reads with MiXCR, one entry per CDR3 protein. The sample has nearly 110,000 distinct CDR3 sequences; approximately 12% are singletons. Trimming stripped 8 bases from V and 5 bases from J, with 15 bases between. CDR1 and CDR2 from the germline V gene are MDHEN and SYDVKM. This CDR3 is 14 amino acids long. Material for sequencing was whole blood. The TCR sequence derives from an adult who was a healthcare worker with PCR-confirmed SARS-CoV-2 infection or an uninfected control (not recorded which). V usage is TRBV28 and J usage is TRBJ1-4; the D is unclear. The CDR3 sequence: CASLNDGKNEKLFF. The CDR3 DNA sequence: TGTGCCAGCTTGAACGACGGAAAAAATGAAAAACTGTTTTTT. Together with reference TRBV28 and TRBJ1-4, the CDR3 gives the full variable domain: DVKVTQSSRYLVKRTGEKVFLECVQDMDHENMFWYRQDPGLGLRLIYFSYDVKMKEKGDIPEGYSVSREKKERFSLILESASTNQTSMYLCASLNDGKNEKLFFGSGTQLSVL.